This paragraph covers one T cell receptor beta chain sequence. Its antigen remains unidentified. The length of the CDR3 is 16 residues. Germline-derived CDR1 and CDR2 are DFQATT and SNEGSKA (reference sequence). This sample was taken from a study of CXCR3-negative and CXCR3-positive naive CD8 T cells. The study's findings and limits: Memory CD8+ T cell repertoires were far less diverse than both naive subsets. Because surface CD5 did not distinguish the naive subsets, TCR strength was inferred from TRB CDR3 properties. Memory cells differed in TRBV-TRBJ usage, but naive CXCR3-negative and CXCR3-positive cells had similar usage.

Sorts that each held roughly 300,000 cells were run in triplicate for every CD8+ T cell subset. Researchers prepared the TRB cDNA libraries using 5' RACE with UMI labels. TCRdb reprocessed the 5' RACE reads, with one entry per CDR3 protein and no DNA. Recorded for this sample: 45,000 to 70,000 distinct CDR3 sequences. The chain uses TRBV20-1 and TRBJ2-7; the TCRdb call, TRBD2, lacks DNA for checking. The sample comprised memory CD8+ T cells from blood. The source is a human donor in good health. Some clones in this sample may be carry-over from other donors' samples. CDR3 sequence: CSASQLAGGKPYEQYF.